This entry concerns a single T cell receptor (beta chain). Its antigen is unknown. CDR1 SGHRS and CDR2 YFSETQ come from the germline V gene. Germline trimming cut 0 bases from V and 6 bases from J; bases unmatched to any gene: 5. The CDR3 totals 15 residues. Data came from immunoSEQ multiplex PCR; TCRdb stores just in-frame clones and leaves some out. The table records about 17,000 clones, about 65% of them present only once. The data are from a study of PD-1 blockade in classical Hodgkin lymphoma. Study observations and caveats: The drivers behind the repertoire differences, possibly disease activity or prior therapy, remain undefined. Nivolumab starters within 1 year of ASCT were excluded. Significant TCR diversity gains by C4D1 occurred in CD4+ but not CD8+ cells. Diminished baseline TCR diversity has been reported in newly diagnosed patients relative to healthy donors.

The time point denotes: cycle 4 day 1 (C4D1), after five to seven weeks of nivolumab. Relapse after autologous stem cell transplantation occurred in every patient, and brentuximab vedotin exposure varied. This receptor was taken from a human donor with classical Hodgkin lymphoma. The sequences come from peripheral blood mononuclear cells (PBMCs), collected before the fourth cycle of nivolumab. This sequence joins TRBV5-1 and TRBJ2-1; 8 bases map to TRBD2. CDR3 nucleotide sequence: TGCGCCAGCAGCTTGGATAGCGGGGAGGGCAATGAGCAGTTCTTC. This codes for CASSLDSGEGNEQFF.